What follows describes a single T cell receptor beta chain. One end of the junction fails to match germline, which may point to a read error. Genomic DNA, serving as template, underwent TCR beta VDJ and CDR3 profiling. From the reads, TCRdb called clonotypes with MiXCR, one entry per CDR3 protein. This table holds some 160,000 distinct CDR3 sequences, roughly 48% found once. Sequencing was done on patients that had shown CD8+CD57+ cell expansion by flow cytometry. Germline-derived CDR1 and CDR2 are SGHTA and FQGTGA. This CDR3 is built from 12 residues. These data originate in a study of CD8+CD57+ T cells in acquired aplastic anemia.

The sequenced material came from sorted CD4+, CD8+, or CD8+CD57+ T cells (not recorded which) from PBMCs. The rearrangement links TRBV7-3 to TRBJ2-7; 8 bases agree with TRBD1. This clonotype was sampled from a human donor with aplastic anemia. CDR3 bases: TGTGCCAGCAGCTTACGCGGACAGGGCTCAGTCTTC. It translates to CASSLRGQGSVF.